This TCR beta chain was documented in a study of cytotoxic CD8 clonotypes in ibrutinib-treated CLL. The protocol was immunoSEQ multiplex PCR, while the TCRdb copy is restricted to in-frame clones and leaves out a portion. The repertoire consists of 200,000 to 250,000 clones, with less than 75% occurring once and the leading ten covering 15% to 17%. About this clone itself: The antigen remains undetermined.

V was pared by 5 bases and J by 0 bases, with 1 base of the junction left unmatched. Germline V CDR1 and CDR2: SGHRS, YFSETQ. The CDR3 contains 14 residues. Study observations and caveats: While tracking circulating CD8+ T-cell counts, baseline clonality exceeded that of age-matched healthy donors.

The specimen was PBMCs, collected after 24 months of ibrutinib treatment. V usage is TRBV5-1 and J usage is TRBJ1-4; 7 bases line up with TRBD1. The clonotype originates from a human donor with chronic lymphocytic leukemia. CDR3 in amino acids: CASRGGPTNEKLFF. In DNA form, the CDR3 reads TGCGCCAGCAGAGGGGGCCCAACTAATGAAAAACTGTTTTTT.